These 9 T cell receptor beta chains were all obtained from the same sample, sequenced in a study of cytomegalovirus exposure and HLA in healthy donors. The primer mix had 60 Vbeta and 13 Jbeta primers. Data came from immunoSEQ multiplex PCR; TCRdb stores just in-frame clones and leaves some out. The sample shows under 200,000 clones, about four fifths of them seen only once. Sequencing was done on a sample of PBMCs. These receptors were collected from a woman aged 18-29 years in good health and CMV-seronegative.

The table lists this clone with a few counts. This sequence joins TRBV4-3 and TRBJ2-6, with 7 bases lining up with TRBD1. Germline lookup yields CDR1 LGHNA and CDR2 YSLEER. V was clipped by 3 bases and J by 2 bases; unmatched bases: 1. CDR3 length: 15 residues. In DNA, the CDR3 is TGCGCCAGCAGCCAGGGGACAGCTGGGGCCAACGTCCTGACTTTC. Translated, it gives CASSQGTAGANVLTF.

The chain recombines TRBV5-1 with TRBJ2-3; maybe TRBD1 (5 bases). Germline V gene sequence: CDR1 SGHRS, CDR2 YFSETQ. CDR3 size: 15 residues. The germline V and J ends were trimmed by 2 bases and 5 bases, with 15 bases remaining between them. In DNA, the CDR3 is TGCGCCAGCAGCTTAGGGGCCTATAAAAAAGATACGCAGTATTTT. It specifies CASSLGAYKKDTQYF.

The chain couples TRBV9 to TRBJ1-2, with 9 bases lining up with TRBD1. This CDR3 has 16 amino acids. In germline, CDR1 is SGDLS, CDR2 YYNGEE. V lost 4 bases to trimming and J lost 6 bases; unmatched junction nucleotides: 13. The DNA of the CDR3 is TGTGCCAGCAGCCAACCCCCGGGACAGGGAGGCCATGGCTACACCTTC. As protein: CASSQPPGQGGHGYTF.

The rearrangement links TRBV6-6 to TRBJ2-5; 10 positions agree with TRBD1. This CDR3 region has 14 residues. J lost 5 bases, V lost 7 bases, and 7 bases had no gene match. The germline gives CDR1 MNHNY, CDR2 SVGAGI (reference sequence). CDR3 residues: CASTKGQGMETQYF. DNA for the CDR3: TGTGCCAGCACCAAGGGACAGGGGATGGAGACCCAGTACTTC.

As regards this clone: The same CDR3 is also encoded by other DNA sequences in this sample. This chain links TRBV19 with TRBJ2-1, with 7 bases that match TRBD1. V dropped 5 bases and J dropped 4; count of bases not matched to a gene: 5. The CDR3 consists of 14 residues. CDR1 is LNHDA, CDR2 SQIVND, per germline (reference sequence). CDR3 amino acids: CASSGTVSYNEQFF. The CDR3 DNA is TGTGCCAGTAGTGGGACAGTAAGTTACAATGAGCAGTTCTTC.

This sequence joins TRBV7-9 and TRBJ2-1; 8 nucleotides agree with TRBD2. V shed 7 bases and J 7 bases; nucleotides not matched to a gene: 15. This CDR3 comprises 16 residues. Looked up from germline, CDR1 is SEHNR and CDR2 is FQNEAQ (reference sequence). CDR3 coding DNA: TGTGCCAGCACCCCATGGTTCGCGGGAGGAGGGAATGAGCAGTTCTTC. Its translation: CASTPWFAGGGNEQFF.

V usage is TRBV12-5 and J usage is TRBJ1-1; the match to TRBD1 covers 11 bases. The CDR3 consists of 16 residues. Germline V lookup: CDR1 LGHNT, CDR2 FRNRAP. V lost 6 bases, J lost 5 bases, and 11 bases stayed unmatched. The CDR3 sequence is CASGRTGGGSWTEAFF. The CDR3 nucleotides are TGTGCTAGTGGGCGGACAGGGGGCGGGTCGTGGACTGAAGCTTTCTTT.

The J gene is TRBJ2-3, the V gene TRBV20-1; D gene uncertain. This CDR3 has 11 residues. The germline CDR1 and CDR2 sequences are DFQATT and SNEGSKA (reference sequence). V dropped 8 bases and J dropped 1 base, with 7 bases sitting between them. In nucleotides, the CDR3 is TGCAGTCCCCTTCGCACAGATACGCAGTATTTT. As protein: CSPLRTDTQYF.

The gene calls are TRBV5-5 and TRBJ2-1; D is perhaps TRBD1 (6 bases). Trimming removed 3 bases from V and 0 bases from J, with 10 bases in between. Germline CDR1 and CDR2: SGHKS and YYEKEE (reference sequence). This CDR3 is built from 15 residues. CDR3 coding DNA: TGTGCCAGCAGCTCAGGGGCGAGCTCCTACAATGAGCAGTTCTTC. Its translation: CASSSGASSYNEQFF.